The clone carrying this TCR beta chain was recorded many times. Its antigen is unidentified. TCRdb re-analysed the 5' RACE reads in MiXCR, keeping a single row per CDR3 protein. The sample includes around 490,000 distinct CDR3 sequences, roughly 5.2% of them seen just once. The V gene lost 6 bases and the J gene lost 6 bases, with 15 bases spanning the gap. Germline CDR1 DFQATT, CDR2 SNEGSKA (reference sequence). There are 13 residues in the CDR3. These data originate in a study of CD8 T cells in ankylosing spondylitis. Study conclusions and caveats: For ankylosing spondylitis blood, a TCR beta motif of seven to nine highly homologous variants appeared characteristic.

The sample taken for sequencing was blood, either unsorted or a sorted T cell fraction (not recorded which). This rearrangement joins TRBV20-1 to TRBJ1-5, with D perhaps TRBD1 (5 bases). This receptor was identified in a male donor with ankylosing spondylitis. The CDR3: CSAARGQTQPQHF. In DNA form, the CDR3 reads TGCAGTGCAGCAAGGGGTCAAACTCAGCCCCAGCATTTT.